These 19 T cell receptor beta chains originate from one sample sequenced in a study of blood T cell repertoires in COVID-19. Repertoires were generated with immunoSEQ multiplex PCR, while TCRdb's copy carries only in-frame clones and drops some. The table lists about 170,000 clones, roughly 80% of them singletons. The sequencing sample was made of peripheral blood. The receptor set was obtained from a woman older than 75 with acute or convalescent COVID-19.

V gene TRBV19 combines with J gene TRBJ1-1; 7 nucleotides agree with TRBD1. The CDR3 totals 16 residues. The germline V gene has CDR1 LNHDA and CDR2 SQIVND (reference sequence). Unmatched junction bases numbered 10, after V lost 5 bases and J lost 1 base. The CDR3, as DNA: TGTGCCAGTAGTGTCAGGCAGGGGGGAAGGAACACTGAAGCTTTCTTT. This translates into CASSVRQGGRNTEAFF.

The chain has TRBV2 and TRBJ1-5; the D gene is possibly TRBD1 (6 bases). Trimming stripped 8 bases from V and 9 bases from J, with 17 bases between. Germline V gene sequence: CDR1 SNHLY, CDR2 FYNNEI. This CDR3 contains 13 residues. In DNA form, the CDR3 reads TGTGCCAGCGCTAGACAGGTCGCCGGGCCCCAGCATTTT. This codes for CASARQVAGPQHF.

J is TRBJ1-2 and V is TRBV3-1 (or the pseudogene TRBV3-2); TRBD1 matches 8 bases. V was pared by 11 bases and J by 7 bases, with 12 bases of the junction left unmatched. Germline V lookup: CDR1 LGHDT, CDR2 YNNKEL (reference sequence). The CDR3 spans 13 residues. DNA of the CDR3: TGTGCCTCCTACAGGGGGATAATCGCTGGCTACACCTTC. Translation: CASYRGIIAGYTF.

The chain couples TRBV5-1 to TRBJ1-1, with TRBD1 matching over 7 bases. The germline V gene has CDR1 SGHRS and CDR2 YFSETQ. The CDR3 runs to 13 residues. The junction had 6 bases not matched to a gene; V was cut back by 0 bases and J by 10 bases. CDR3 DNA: TGCGCCAGCAGCTTGGTTGAGGGGGCGGGAGCTTTCTTT. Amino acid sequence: CASSLVEGAGAFF.

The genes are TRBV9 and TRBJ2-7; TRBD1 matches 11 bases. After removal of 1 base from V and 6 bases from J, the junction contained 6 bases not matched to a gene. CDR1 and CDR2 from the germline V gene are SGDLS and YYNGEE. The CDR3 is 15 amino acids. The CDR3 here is CASSVRGQGEGEQYF. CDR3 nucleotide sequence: TGTGCCAGCAGCGTAAGGGGACAGGGGGAAGGCGAGCAGTACTTC.

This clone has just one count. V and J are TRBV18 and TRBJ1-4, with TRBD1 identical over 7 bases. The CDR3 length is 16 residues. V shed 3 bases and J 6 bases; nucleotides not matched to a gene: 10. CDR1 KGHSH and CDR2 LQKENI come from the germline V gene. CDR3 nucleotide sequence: TGTGCCAGCTCACCTGTGAGGGGGCGGCCCGATGAAAAACTGTTTTTT. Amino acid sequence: CASSPVRGRPDEKLFF.

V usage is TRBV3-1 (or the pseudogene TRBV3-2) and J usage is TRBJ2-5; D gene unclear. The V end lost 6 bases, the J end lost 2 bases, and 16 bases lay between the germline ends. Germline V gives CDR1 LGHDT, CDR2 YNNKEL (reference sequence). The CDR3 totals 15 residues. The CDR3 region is CASRDKHPQQETQYF. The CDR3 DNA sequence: TGTGCCAGCAGAGATAAACACCCTCAACAAGAGACCCAGTACTTC.

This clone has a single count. The DNA for the CDR3 is TGTGCCACCAGCAGAGATCTGGCAGGGGCTGGAAACACCATATATTTT. Its protein is CATSRDLAGAGNTIYF. The gene calls are TRBV15 and TRBJ1-3; D may be TRBD1 (6 bases). Germline V gives CDR1 LNHNV, CDR2 YYDKDF (reference sequence). This CDR3 has 16 residues. V was cut by 0 bases and J by 2 bases, with 11 bases left in between. The full variable domain, rest sourced from reference TRBV15 and TRBJ1-3, is DAMVIQNPRYQVTQFGKPVTLSCSQTLNHNVMYWYQQKSSQAPKLLFHYYDKDFNNEADTPDNFQSRRPNTSFCFLDIRSPGLGDTAMYLCATSRDLAGAGNTIYFGEGSWLTVV.

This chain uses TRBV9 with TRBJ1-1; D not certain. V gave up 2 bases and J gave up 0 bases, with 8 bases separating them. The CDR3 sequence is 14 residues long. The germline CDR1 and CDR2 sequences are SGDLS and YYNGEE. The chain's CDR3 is CASSVSGLNTEAFF. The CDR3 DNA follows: TGTGCCAGCAGCGTCTCGGGATTGAACACTGAAGCTTTCTTT.

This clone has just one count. CDR3 bases: TGTGCCAGCGCCGGGGGGCCGCGAGAGACCCAGTACTTC. This sequence encodes CASAGGPRETQYF. V usage is TRBV27 and J usage is TRBJ2-5; D may be TRBD2 (7 bases). Trimming removed 8 bases from V and 4 bases from J, with 14 bases in between. Germline CDR1 and CDR2: MNHEY and SMNVEV (reference sequence). The length of the CDR3 is 13 residues.

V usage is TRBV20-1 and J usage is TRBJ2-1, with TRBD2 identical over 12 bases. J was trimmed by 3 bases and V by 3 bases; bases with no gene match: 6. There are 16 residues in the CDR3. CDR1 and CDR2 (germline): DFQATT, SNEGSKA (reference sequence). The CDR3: CSASSGLAGYYNEQFF. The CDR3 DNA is TGCAGTGCTAGTTCGGGACTAGCGGGCTACTACAATGAGCAGTTCTTC.

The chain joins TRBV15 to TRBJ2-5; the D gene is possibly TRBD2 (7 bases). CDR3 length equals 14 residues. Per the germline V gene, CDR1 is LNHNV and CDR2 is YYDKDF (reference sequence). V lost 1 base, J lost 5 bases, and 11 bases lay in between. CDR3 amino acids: CATSRGRGAETQYF. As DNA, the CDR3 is TGTGCCACCAGCAGAGGTCGGGGGGCTGAGACCCAGTACTTC. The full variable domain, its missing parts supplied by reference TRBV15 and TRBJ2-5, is DAMVIQNPRYQVTQFGKPVTLSCSQTLNHNVMYWYQQKSSQAPKLLFHYYDKDFNNEADTPDNFQSRRPNTSFCFLDIRSPGLGDTAMYLCATSRGRGAETQYFGPGTRLLVL.

CDR3 region: CASSDTGVSQPQHF. The CDR3 region has the DNA TGTGCCAGCAGTGACACAGGGGTCAGTCAGCCCCAGCATTTT. The J gene is TRBJ1-5, the V gene TRBV6-1, with 7 bases matching TRBD1. J was trimmed by 6 bases and V by 3 bases; bases with no gene match: 5. This CDR3 has 14 residues. Germline V gene sequence: CDR1 MNHNS, CDR2 SASEGT.

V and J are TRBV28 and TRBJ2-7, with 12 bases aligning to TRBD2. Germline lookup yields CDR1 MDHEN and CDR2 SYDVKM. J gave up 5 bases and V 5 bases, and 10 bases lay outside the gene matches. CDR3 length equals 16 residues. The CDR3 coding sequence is TGTGCCAGCAGTCCCCATCGACTAGCGGGAGAAGACGAGCAGTACTTC. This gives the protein CASSPHRLAGEDEQYF.

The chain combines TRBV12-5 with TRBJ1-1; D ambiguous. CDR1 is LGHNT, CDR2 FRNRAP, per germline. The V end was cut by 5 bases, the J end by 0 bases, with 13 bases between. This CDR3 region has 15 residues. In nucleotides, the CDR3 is TGTGCTAGTGGTCCCGGCCGAGGAATGAACACTGAAGCTTTCTTT. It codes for CASGPGRGMNTEAFF.

In DNA, the CDR3 is TGTGCCAGCCGCCAAGGAGAATATGGCTACACCTTC. Protein product: CASRQGEYGYTF. V and J are TRBV6-5 and TRBJ1-2; D gene unclear. The V gene's germline CDR1 is MNHEY and CDR2 SVGAGI. CDR3 length equals 12 residues. The V end lost 8 bases, the J end lost 5 bases, and 12 bases lay between the germline ends.

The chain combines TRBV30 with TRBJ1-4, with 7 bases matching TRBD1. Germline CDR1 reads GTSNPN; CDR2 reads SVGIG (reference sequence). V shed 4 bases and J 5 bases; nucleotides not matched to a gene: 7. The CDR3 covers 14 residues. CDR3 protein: CAWTRDRINEKLFF. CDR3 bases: TGTGCCTGGACCCGGGACAGAATCAATGAAAAACTGTTTTTT. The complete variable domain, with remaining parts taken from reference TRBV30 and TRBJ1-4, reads SQTIHQWPATLVQPVGSPLSLECTVEGTSNPNLYWYRQAAGRGLQLLFYSVGIGQISSEVPQNLSASRPQDRQFILSSKKLLLSDSGFYLCAWTRDRINEKLFFGSGTQLSVL.

The DNA of the CDR3 is TGTGCCTGGAGTTGGGGTCGGCAGGGCCCTGGAAACACCATATATTTT. This codes for CAWSWGRQGPGNTIYF. The chain has TRBV30 and TRBJ1-3; D might be TRBD1 (5 bases). Germline V gives CDR1 GTSNPN, CDR2 SVGIG (reference sequence). This CDR3 has 16 residues. V lost 2 bases and J lost 2, with 16 bases in between.

The CDR3 loop reads CASSYSGQGNFYEQYF. CDR3 in DNA: TGTGCCAGCAGTTACTCCGGACAGGGGAACTTTTACGAGCAGTACTTC. The chain carries TRBV6-2 or TRBV6-3 and TRBJ2-7; 9 bases map to TRBD1. The CDR3 is made up of 16 amino acids. Germline values: CDR1 MNHEY, CDR2 SVGEGT. The trim removed 0 bases at V and 4 bases at J, leaving 7 bases unmatched.